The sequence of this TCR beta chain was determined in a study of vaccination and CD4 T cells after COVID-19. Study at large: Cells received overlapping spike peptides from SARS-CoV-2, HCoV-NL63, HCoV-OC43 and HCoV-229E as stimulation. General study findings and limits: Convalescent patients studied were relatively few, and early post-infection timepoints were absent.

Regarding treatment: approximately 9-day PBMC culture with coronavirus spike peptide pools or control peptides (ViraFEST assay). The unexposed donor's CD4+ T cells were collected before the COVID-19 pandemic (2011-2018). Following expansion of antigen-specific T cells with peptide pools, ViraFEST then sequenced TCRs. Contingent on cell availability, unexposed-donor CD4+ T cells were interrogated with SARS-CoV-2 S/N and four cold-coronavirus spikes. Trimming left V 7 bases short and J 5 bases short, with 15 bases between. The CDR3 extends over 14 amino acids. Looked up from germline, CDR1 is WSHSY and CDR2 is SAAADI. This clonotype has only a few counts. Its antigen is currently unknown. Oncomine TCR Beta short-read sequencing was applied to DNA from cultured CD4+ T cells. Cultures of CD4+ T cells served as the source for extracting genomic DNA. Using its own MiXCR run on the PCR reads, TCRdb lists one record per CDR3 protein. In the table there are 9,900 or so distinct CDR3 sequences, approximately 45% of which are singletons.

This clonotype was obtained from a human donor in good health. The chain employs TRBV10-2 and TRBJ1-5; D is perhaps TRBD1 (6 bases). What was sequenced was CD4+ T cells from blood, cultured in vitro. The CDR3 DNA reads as TGCGCCAGCACTCGGGCAGGGGACCATCAGCCCCAGCATTTT. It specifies CASTRAGDHQPQHF.